One and the same sample provided the 23 T cell receptor beta chains below, sequenced in a study of blood T cell repertoires in COVID-19 (dated by TCRdb to about 2020). The protocol used for the library was the immunoSEQ multiplex PCR assay. What TCRdb holds here is the immuneACCESS table cut down to in-frame rearrangements. Part of the clones is not present; checked against another copy, under half of the missing clones reflect an unresolved V gene, and the others are unexplained. Across this sample there are some 120,000 clones, with around four fifths seen only once. Just under 25% of the sample comes from the top ten. What was sequenced was peripheral blood. The receptors here all came from a human donor in a cohort sampled during active COVID-19.

The chain uses TRBV30 and TRBJ1-1; no clear D. The V gene lost 0 bases and the J gene lost 5 bases, with 16 bases spanning the gap. The CDR3 is made up of 15 amino acids. From germline, CDR1 is GTSNPN and CDR2 SVGIG (reference sequence). CDR3 residues: CAWSVKGPRGTEAFF. CDR3 DNA: TGTGCCTGGAGTGTAAAGGGCCCCCGAGGGACTGAAGCTTTCTTT.

The chain combines TRBV9 with TRBJ2-1; TRBD2 matches at 14 bases. CDR3 length equals 16 residues. Germline trimming cut 4 bases from V and 6 bases from J; bases unmatched to any gene: 6. Germline V lookup: CDR1 SGDLS, CDR2 YYNGEE. This CDR3 reads CASSSPTSGGVNEQFF. CDR3 DNA sequence: TGTGCCAGCAGCTCGCCGACTAGCGGGGGGGTCAATGAGCAGTTCTTC.

J is TRBJ2-1 and V is TRBV5-1; TRBD2 matches at 8 bases. The germline V gene encodes CDR1 SGHRS and CDR2 YFSETQ. This CDR3 comprises 15 residues. The junction had 6 bases not matched to a gene; V was cut back by 0 bases and J by 7 bases. The CDR3 DNA reads as TGCGCCAGCAGCTTGGCGGGAGGGCTGGGTAATGAGCAGTTCTTC. It codes for CASSLAGGLGNEQFF.

This clone has only a few counts. The chain is built from TRBV4-2 and TRBJ1-1, with D possibly matching TRBD1 (6 bases). There are 15 residues in the CDR3. Trimming left V 3 bases short and J 4 bases short, with 15 bases between. Germline CDR1 reads LGHNA; CDR2 reads YNFKEQ. The CDR3 here is CASSQTDSVGTEAFF. In DNA form, the CDR3 reads TGTGCCAGCAGCCAGACGGACAGTGTGGGCACTGAAGCTTTCTTT.

The chain joins TRBV6-2 or TRBV6-3 to TRBJ2-6, with D possibly matching TRBD1 (7 bases). Trimming pared 1 base from V and 2 bases from J, leaving 9 bases between. The CDR3 runs to 16 residues. Germline V gene sequence: CDR1 MNHEY, CDR2 SVGEGT. In DNA form, the CDR3 reads TGTGCCAGCAGTTACTGGAGGGGGCCTGGGGCCAACGTCCTGACTTTC. Its translation: CASSYWRGPGANVLTF.

This clone occurred a few times. The genes are TRBV11-1 and TRBJ2-7; TRBD1 agrees at 10 bases. V lost 1 base and J lost 6; bases outside the gene matches: 6. There are 15 residues in the CDR3. CDR1 and CDR2 from the germline V gene are SGHAT and FQDESV (reference sequence). The CDR3 protein is CASSLGDDRGLEQYF. CDR3 DNA: TGTGCCAGCAGCTTAGGGGACGACAGGGGGCTCGAGCAGTACTTC.

This clone was counted once. This sample also contains other DNA sequences that code for the same CDR3. The V and J genes are TRBV5-1 and TRBJ2-5; 16 nucleotides match TRBD2. Germline V gene sequence: CDR1 SGHRS, CDR2 YFSETQ. V lost 4 bases to trimming and J lost 5 bases; unmatched junction nucleotides: 5. This CDR3 has 16 residues. The CDR3, as DNA: TGCGCCAGCAGCCTTCCGGGACTAGCGGGGGGGGAGACCCAGTACTTC. Its protein product is CASSLPGLAGGETQYF.

The chain couples TRBV6-2 or TRBV6-3 to TRBJ2-5, with 9 nucleotides matching TRBD1. The junction had 4 bases not matched to a gene; V was cut back by 4 bases and J by 4 bases. Germline lookup yields CDR1 MNHEY and CDR2 SVGEGT. The CDR3 consists of 14 residues. CDR3 coding DNA: TGTGCCAGCAGTTCCGGGACAGGGAGAGAGACCCAGTACTTC. Translation gives CASSSGTGRETQYF.

The V call is TRBV7-2, the J call TRBJ2-5; D not resolved. Germline V gene lookup returns CDR1 SGHTA and CDR2 FQGNSA. Trimming took off 4 bases at V and 5 bases at J, with 17 bases between the two ends. The CDR3 totals 15 residues. CDR3 loop: CASSSYSAVSETQYF. The CDR3 DNA is TGTGCCAGCAGCTCATATTCTGCGGTCTCGGAGACCCAGTACTTC.

Comments on this clone: Other DNA sequences in this sample translate to the same CDR3. The rearrangement joins TRBV6-5 to TRBJ1-2; possible D gene TRBD1, 6 bases. CDR1 MNHEY and CDR2 SVGAGI come from the germline V gene. V lost 5 bases and J lost 2, with 6 bases in between. The CDR3 covers 12 residues. As DNA, the CDR3 is TGTGCCAGCAGTACAGGGAACTATGGCTACACCTTC. It specifies CASSTGNYGYTF.

The V gene is TRBV18, the J gene TRBJ1-1, with 8 bases aligning to TRBD1. Per the germline V gene, CDR1 is KGHSH and CDR2 is LQKENI. The CDR3 extends over 16 amino acids. Losses at the gene ends were 3 bases for V and 4 bases for J; bases not matched to a gene: 10. CDR3: CASSPFGTGSSTEAFF. The CDR3 nucleotides are TGTGCCAGCTCACCCTTCGGGACAGGATCGAGCACTGAAGCTTTCTTT.

The CDR3 DNA follows: TGTGCCAGCTCACCAACGGGGGGGACTAGCACAGATACGCAGTATTTT. Translation gives CASSPTGGTSTDTQYF. The chain uses TRBV18 and TRBJ2-3; 8 bases map to TRBD2. The germline V gene encodes CDR1 KGHSH and CDR2 LQKENI. After removal of 2 bases from V and 0 bases from J, the junction contained 4 bases not matched to a gene. This CDR3 comprises 16 residues.

V gene TRBV18 combines with J gene TRBJ2-1; 7 bases are a match to TRBD2. Germline loops: CDR1 KGHSH, CDR2 LQKENI. With 4 bases clipped from V and 4 bases from J, the junction kept 1 base outside the gene matches. CDR3 length: 13 residues. The DNA of the CDR3 is TGTGCCAGCTCACGCGGGGGATACAATGAGCAGTTCTTC. It is translated as CASSRGGYNEQFF.

The gene calls are TRBV6-2 or TRBV6-3 and TRBJ2-1; D gene ambiguous. Trimming removed 2 bases from V and 4 bases from J, with 6 bases in between. The V gene's germline CDR1 is MNHEY and CDR2 SVGEGT. CDR3 length: 13 amino acids. In DNA, the CDR3 is TGTGCCAGCAGTTACGCTATATACAATGAGCAGTTCTTC. Translation gives CASSYAIYNEQFF.

The chain is built from TRBV4-1 and TRBJ2-7, with 8 bases fitting TRBD1. The CDR3 loop spans 13 amino acids. The V gene's germline CDR1 is MGHRA and CDR2 YSYEKL. Trimming removed 4 bases from V and 7 bases from J; junction bases left unmatched: 6. CDR3 coding DNA: TGCGCCAGCAGCCGAGGACAGGGTTGGGAGCAGTACTTC. It encodes CASSRGQGWEQYF.

The rearrangement joins TRBV27 to TRBJ1-6; possibly TRBD1 for D (5 bases). V was shortened by 7 bases and J by 9 bases, with 16 bases between the two germline ends. Germline-derived CDR1 and CDR2 are MNHEY and SMNVEV (reference sequence). This CDR3 is 14 amino acids long. The chain's CDR3 is CASTGQGLGSPLHF. CDR3 sequence (DNA): TGTGCCAGCACGGGTCAGGGTTTGGGTTCACCCCTCCACTTT.

The V call is TRBV18, the J call TRBJ1-6; D remains ambiguous. The V gene's germline CDR1 is KGHSH and CDR2 LQKENI. V shed 3 bases and J shed 9 bases, with 12 bases lying between them. The CDR3 covers 14 residues. Here the CDR3 DNA reads TGTGCCAGCTCACCTACAAATTTTGGTTCACCCCTCCACTTT. It codes for CASSPTNFGSPLHF.

The gene calls are TRBV18 and TRBJ1-6, with D unresolved. Trimming pared 6 bases from V and 6 bases from J, leaving 18 bases between. Germline CDR1 KGHSH, CDR2 LQKENI. CDR3 length equals 16 residues. The CDR3 region is CASSPGDIHLNSPLHF. The CDR3 DNA sequence: TGTGCCAGCTCTCCCGGCGACATTCACCTTAATTCACCCCTCCACTTT.

The chain carries TRBV4-2 and TRBJ2-7; maybe TRBD2 (6 bases). The germline CDR1 and CDR2 sequences are LGHNA and YNFKEQ. The V end lost 3 bases, the J end lost 1 base, and 13 bases lay between the germline ends. CDR3 size: 15 residues. The CDR3 DNA follows: TGTGCCAGCAGCCACGCCGGGACTTCTTCCTACGAGCAGTACTTC. The encoded protein is CASSHAGTSSYEQYF.

The sample holds a few counts of this clone. The chain links TRBV11-3 to TRBJ2-3; D perhaps matches TRBD2 (5 bases). The V gene's germline CDR1 is SGHNT and CDR2 YENEEA. Trimming took 5 bases from V and 4 from J, leaving 13 bases between them. The CDR3 extends over 14 amino acids. The CDR3 DNA sequence: TGTGCCAGCAGCCGTGGTGGGAGTGCAGATACGCAGTATTTT. This encodes CASSRGGSADTQYF.

This chain connects TRBV5-4 to TRBJ2-3; D is possibly TRBD2 (5 bases). The germline V gene has CDR1 SGHNT and CDR2 YYREEE (reference sequence). The CDR3 extends over 15 amino acids. V gave up 1 base and J gave up 1 base, with 10 bases separating them. DNA for the CDR3: TGTGCCAGCAGCTTGAATCACGGGGGCACAGATACGCAGTATTTT. It encodes CASSLNHGGTDTQYF.

The chain is built from TRBV11-2 and TRBJ2-1; possible D gene TRBD2, 6 bases. In germline, CDR1 is SGHAT, CDR2 FQNNGV. CDR3 size: 15 residues. The V end lost 5 bases, the J end lost 0 bases, and 11 bases lay between the germline ends. The DNA for the CDR3 is TGTGCCAGCAGCACCTACGGGAGCTCCTACAATGAGCAGTTCTTC. As protein: CASSTYGSSYNEQFF.

This clone was seen once. The V call is TRBV20-1, the J call TRBJ2-1; TRBD2 matches at 12 bases. The CDR3 has 15 amino acids. CDR1 and CDR2 (germline): DFQATT, SNEGSKA (reference sequence). Trimming removed 3 bases from V and 5 bases from J; junction bases left unmatched: 5. The CDR3 is CSASLAGGGNNEQFF. CDR3 nucleotides: TGCAGTGCTAGTCTAGCGGGAGGGGGGAACAATGAGCAGTTCTTC.